This T cell receptor beta chain was found in a study of vaccination and CD4 T cells after COVID-19. Turning to the study itself: Samples were taken after vaccination, a median of around 76 days after dose two, with a range of 14 to 241. For control cultures, the treatment was a CEFX pool, an HIV-1 Nef pool, or no peptide.

Concerning this clonotype: What it binds is not known.

Sequencing of the DNA from cultured CD4+ T cells was carried out with the Oncomine TCR Beta short-read assay. Cultured CD4+ T cells yielded the extracted genomic DNA. MiXCR was run by TCRdb on the PCR reads, yielding one entry per CDR3 protein. The data contain more than 12,000 distinct CDR3 sequences, roughly 53% of them singletons. The CDR3 is made up of 14 amino acids. CDR1 SGHTA and CDR2 FQGNSA come from the germline V gene. The J segment lost 4 bases and the V segment lost 2 bases, leaving 4 bases of the junction unmatched. Treatment here: approximately 9-day PBMC culture with coronavirus spike peptide pools or control peptides (ViraFEST assay).

The source is a human donor who had recovered from COVID-19. The chain carries TRBV7-2 and TRBJ2-5, with TRBD1 matching 7 bases. The starting material was CD4+ T cells from blood, cultured in vitro, obtained before SARS-CoV-2 vaccination. The CDR3 region is CASSLKGAGETQYF. CDR3 nucleotide sequence: TGTGCCAGCAGCTTAAAGGGGGCTGGAGAGACCCAGTACTTC.